Ten or more counts support the clone carrying this TCR beta chain. There are 15 residues in the CDR3. CDR1 is LNHDA, CDR2 SQIVND, per germline (reference sequence). The V segment lost 1 base and the J segment 2 bases; nucleotides outside the gene matches: 4. This sample was included in a study of T cells in Graves' hyperthyroidism and ophthalmopathy. Using RNA transcripts as the source, TCR beta CDR3 regions were amplified. A first-round RT-PCR of the TCR CDR3 used the HTBI primer set. TCRdb reanalysed the multiplex PCR reads using MiXCR and keeps one entry per CDR3 protein. The repertoire holds some 550,000 distinct CDR3 sequences, with roughly 20% as singletons.

Sequencing used blood. The sequence was obtained from a young man with Graves' hyperthyroidism. The J gene is TRBJ1-2, the V gene TRBV19; 7 bases are shared with TRBD1. CDR3 DNA sequence: TGTGCCAGTAGTATAGGTACAGGGGCGAACTATGGCTACACCTTC. Its translation is CASSIGTGANYGYTF.